This T cell receptor (beta chain) is drawn from a study of T cells in Graves' hyperthyroidism and ophthalmopathy. The investigators amplified TCR beta CDR3 regions from RNA transcripts. A first-round RT-PCR of the TCR CDR3 used the HTBI primer set. TCRdb fed the multiplex PCR reads into MiXCR, producing one record per CDR3 protein. The profile shows around 690,000 distinct CDR3 sequences, less than 25% of them singletons. The V end was cut by 6 bases, the J end by 1 base, with 16 bases between. The germline CDR1 and CDR2 sequences are SGHAT and FQNNGV. The CDR3 has 16 residues. The PBMCs had their origin in 10 ml of fresh peripheral blood. To note about this clonotype: A much larger clone lies a single base off, so this may be a read error.

The chain employs TRBV11-2 and TRBJ2-1; D unclear. The origin of this receptor is a man aged 25 to 40 with Graves' ophthalmopathy. The sequenced sample consisted of blood. This CDR3 is CASRRTNGRSYNEQFF. CDR3 nucleotides: TGTGCCAGCAGGAGAACTAACGGGCGATCCTACAATGAGCAGTTCTTC. Drawing the rest from reference TRBV11-2 and TRBJ2-1, the complete variable domain is EAGVAQSPRYKIIEKRQSVAFWCNPISGHATLYWYQQILGQGPKLLIQFQNNGVVDDSQLPKDRFSAERLKGVDSTLKIQPAKLEDSAVYLCASRRTNGRSYNEQFFGPGTRLTVL.